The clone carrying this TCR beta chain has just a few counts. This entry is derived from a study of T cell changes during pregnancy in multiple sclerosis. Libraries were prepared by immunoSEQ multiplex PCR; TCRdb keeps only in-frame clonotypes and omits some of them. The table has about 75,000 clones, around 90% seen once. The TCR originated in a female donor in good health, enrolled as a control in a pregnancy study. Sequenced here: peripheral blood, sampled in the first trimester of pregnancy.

CDR3 amino acids: CASSYSVQGGDTQYF. CDR3 nucleotide sequence: TGTGCCAGCAGTTACTCCGTCCAGGGGGGAGATACGCAGTATTTT. V usage is TRBV6-5 and J usage is TRBJ2-3; a possible D gene is TRBD1 (7 bases). Germline V lookup: CDR1 MNHEY, CDR2 SVGAGI. The CDR3 loop spans 15 amino acids. V was shortened by 0 bases and J by 5 bases, with 12 bases between the two germline ends.